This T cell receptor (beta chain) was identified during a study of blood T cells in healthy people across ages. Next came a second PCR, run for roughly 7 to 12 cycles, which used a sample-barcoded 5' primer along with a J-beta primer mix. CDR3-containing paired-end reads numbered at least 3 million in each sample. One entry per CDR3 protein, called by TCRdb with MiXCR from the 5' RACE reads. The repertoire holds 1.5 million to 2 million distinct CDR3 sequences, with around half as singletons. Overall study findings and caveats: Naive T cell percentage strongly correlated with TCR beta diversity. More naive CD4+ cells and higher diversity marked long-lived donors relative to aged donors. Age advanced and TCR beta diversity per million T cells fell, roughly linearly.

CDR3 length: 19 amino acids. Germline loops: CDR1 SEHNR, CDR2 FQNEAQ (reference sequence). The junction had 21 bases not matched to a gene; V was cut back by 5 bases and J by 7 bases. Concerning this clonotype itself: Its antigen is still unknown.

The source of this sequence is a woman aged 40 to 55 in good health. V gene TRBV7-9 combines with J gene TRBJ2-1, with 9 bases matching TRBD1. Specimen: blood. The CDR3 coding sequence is TGTGCCAGCAGCACCCAAACAGGGGGCCGGCGGGTCGGAAGGAATGAGCAGTTCTTC. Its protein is CASSTQTGGRRVGRNEQFF.